The rows below give T cell receptor beta chains drawn from one sample of a study of T cells after yellow fever vaccination. TCRdb redid the calling of the 5' RACE reads with MiXCR, one entry per CDR3 protein. The table lists fewer than 500,000 distinct CDR3 sequences, approximately 18% of them singletons. Sequences were derived from PBMCs, sampled before the yellow fever booster vaccination. The receptor set was obtained from a man aged 18-30 years who received the YFV17D yellow fever vaccine. The CDR3 runs from the conserved cysteine through the conserved F or W. The order of the fields is clone size, D gene, J gene, V gene, CDR3 DNA, CDR3 protein. The D gene is left open where the match is weak. Expanded clones get a size class; other rows say once, few or many, or leave the size out.

few - TRBJ2-1 TRBV9 TGTGCCAGCAGCCCCCGACAGCTGTACAATGAGCAGTTCTTC CASSPRQLYNEQFF
- TRBD2 TRBJ2-3 TRBV20-1 TGCAGTCCTACTAGCGGGGGCACAGATACGCAGTATTTT CSPTSGGTDTQYF
few - TRBJ2-3 TRBV6-5 TGTGCCAGCAGTTACACAGGGCCGCCGGCAAATACGCAGTATTTT CASSYTGPPANTQYF
few - TRBJ1-2 TRBV12-3/TRBV12-4 TGTGCCAGCAGCCCCTTTGGGGGGGGCGACTATGGCTACACCTTC CASSPFGGGDYGYTF
- - TRBJ1-1 TRBV11-2 TGTGCCAGCAGCCTCGGAGCCCGGACAGAGATCAACACTGAAGCTTTCTTT CASSLGARTEINTEAFF
- TRBD1 TRBJ2-7 TRBV10-2 TGCGCCAGCAGTGCGGACAGGGGGGCCTACGAGCAGTACTTC CASSADRGAYEQYF
- TRBD2 TRBJ2-3 TRBV20-1 TGCAGTGCTAGTGCAGCAGCGGGGGGGGCAGATACGCAGTATTTT CSASAAAGGADTQYF
- TRBD1 TRBJ2-1 TRBV6-5 TGTGCCAGCAGTTACTCTATGGGACAGGGGGGCCGCAATGAGCAGTTCTTC CASSYSMGQGGRNEQFF
few - TRBJ1-1 TRBV29-1 TGCAGCGTTGTAGGGCGGCGGACTGAAGCTTTCTTT CSVVGRRTEAFF
few - TRBJ2-3 TRBV6-2/TRBV6-3 TGTGCCAGCGGGGTGTCAGATACGCAGTATTTT CASGVSDTQYF
- - TRBJ1-1 TRBV20-1 TGCAGTGCGGGGAATGGGGGCTACACTGAAGCTTTCTTT CSAGNGGYTEAFF
once TRBD1 TRBJ2-7 TRBV7-7 TGTGCCAGCAGCTTATCATACGGGACAGGTTACGAGCAGTACTTC CASSLSYGTGYEQYF
- TRBD1 TRBJ1-2 TRBV6-5 TGTGCCAGCAGTTTGACAGGGAGGACCCGGGGGCTAGCTTATGGCTACACCTTC CASSLTGRTRGLAYGYTF
- - TRBJ2-3 TRBV6-2/TRBV6-3 TGTGCCAGCAGTTACCCGGGATCCACCACAGATACGCAGTATTTT CASSYPGSTTDTQYF
- TRBD1 TRBJ2-5 TRBV7-9 TGTGCCAGCAGCTTAGATCAGGGGGCAGAGACCCAGTACTTC CASSLDQGAETQYF
few - TRBJ1-3 TRBV6-5 TGTGCCAGCTTCAAACCCGGCGGAAACACCATATATTTT CASFKPGGNTIYF
few - TRBJ1-3 TRBV6-5 TGTGCCAGCAGCGGAGGAACCTCTGGAAACACCATATATTTT CASSGGTSGNTIYF
few - TRBJ1-6 TRBV7-6 TGTGCCAGCAGCTTTAAGTGGAATTCACCCCTCCACTTT CASSFKWNSPLHF
few - TRBJ1-2 TRBV2 TGTGCCAGCAGTGGGGACCTTGATGGGGACTATGGCTACACCTTC CASSGDLDGDYGYTF
- - TRBJ2-5 TRBV3-1 TGTGCCAGCAGCCAAGATTTGAGGGTTCAGTACCAAGAGACCCAGTACTTC CASSQDLRVQYQETQYF
- - TRBJ1-1 TRBV5-1 TGCGCCAGCAGCTACACAGGGATGAACACTGAAGCTTTCTTT CASSYTGMNTEAFF
- - TRBJ1-4 TRBV4-3 TGCGCCAGCAGCCAAGGATTTGAGGGGGATGAAAAACTGTTTTTT CASSQGFEGDEKLFF
once - TRBJ1-2 TRBV19 TGTGCCAGTAGTACAGTGGGACACCCGGGGGACGGCTACACCTTC CASSTVGHPGDGYTF
few - TRBJ1-1 TRBV12-3/TRBV12-4 TGTGCCAGCCTCGGGAAGGACACTGAAGCTTTCTTT CASLGKDTEAFF
- TRBD1 TRBJ1-3 TRBV12-3/TRBV12-4 TGTGCCGGGGGAAGACAGGGGGCTAACACCATATATTTT CAGGRQGANTIYF
few TRBD2 TRBJ2-1 TRBV12-3/TRBV12-4 TGTGCCAGCAGAATAGCGGGGGGGCCGGGAGAGCAGTTCTTC CASRIAGGPGEQFF